The 30 T cell receptor beta chains given below trace back to one sample, sequenced in a study of blood T cell repertoires in COVID-19. TCRdb's copy holds only in-frame clones and misses some; the assay was immunoSEQ multiplex PCR. Of 150,000 to 200,000 clones listed, approximately 87% are singletons. Sequencing used peripheral blood. These receptors were taken from a woman between 55 and 75 years old with COVID-19, enrolled during active disease.

J is TRBJ2-5 and V is TRBV5-1; 7 bases align to TRBD1. Trimming removed 6 bases from V and 5 bases from J; junction bases left unmatched: 10. The CDR3 is made up of 14 amino acids. Germline lookup yields CDR1 SGHRS and CDR2 YFSETQ. Here the CDR3 DNA reads TGCGCCAGCACCCGGGGCAGGGGGTGGGAGACCCAGTACTTC. Amino acids: CASTRGRGWETQYF.

The rearrangement joins TRBV6-5 to TRBJ1-2; 8 bases line up with TRBD1. The junction had 13 bases not matched to a gene; V was cut back by 8 bases and J by 8 bases. The CDR3 spans 14 residues. Germline loops: CDR1 MNHEY, CDR2 SVGAGI. In DNA, the CDR3 is TGTGCCAGCCACTCTAAGACAGGGGCCTCCGGCTACACCTTC. It specifies CASHSKTGASGYTF.

Note on this clone: Germline is not matched at one junction end, which may reflect a read error. V gene TRBV7-7 combines with J gene TRBJ1-3; weak D call: TRBD1 (5 bases). Germline loops: CDR1 SSHAT, CDR2 FNYEAQ (reference sequence). This CDR3 has 14 residues. Written as DNA, the CDR3 is TGTGCTAGCAGACCGTCGGACACTGGAAACACCATATATTTT. Protein sequence: CASRPSDTGNTIYF.

J is TRBJ2-7 and V is TRBV6-5, with 11 bases aligning to TRBD2. Looked up from germline, CDR1 is MNHEY and CDR2 is SVGAGI. The junction had 10 bases not matched to a gene; V was cut back by 3 bases and J by 6 bases. The CDR3 runs 16 residues. DNA of the CDR3: TGTGCCAGCAGTTATCAAACTAGCGGGAGAAAAGGCGAGCAGTACTTC. Amino acids: CASSYQTSGRKGEQYF.

The chain couples TRBV2 to TRBJ2-7; D ambiguous. This CDR3 comprises 12 residues. Germline lookup yields CDR1 SNHLY and CDR2 FYNNEI. The germline V and J ends were trimmed by 11 bases and 9 bases, with 20 bases remaining between them. The CDR3 sequence is CACQPARNRQYF. The CDR3 nucleotides are TGTGCCTGCCAGCCAGCCAGGAACAGGCAGTACTTC. Full variable domain (outside the CDR3, taken from reference TRBV2 and TRBJ2-7): EPEVTQTPSHQVTQMGQEVILRCVPISNHLYFYWYRQILGQKVEFLVSFYNNEISEKSEIFDDQFSVERPDGSNFTLKIRSTKLEDSAMYFCACQPARNRQYFGPGTRLTVT.

The J gene is TRBJ2-3, the V gene TRBV10-2; TRBD2 might be the D (5 bases). CDR3 length equals 19 residues. The germline CDR1 and CDR2 sequences are WSHSY and SAAADI. Trimming stripped 0 bases from V and 2 bases from J, with 21 bases between. Written as DNA, the CDR3 is TGCGCCAGCAGTGAGTCGTCAACCGGACTCTCATTGACCACAGATACGCAGTATTTT. Amino acid sequence: CASSESSTGLSLTTDTQYF.

This clone was found a few times. The chain uses TRBV27 and TRBJ2-3; 8 bases are shared with TRBD2. After removal of 5 bases from V and 4 bases from J, the junction contained 14 bases not matched to a gene. CDR3 length: 17 amino acids. Looked up from germline, CDR1 is MNHEY and CDR2 is SMNVEV (reference sequence). In DNA, the CDR3 is TGTGCCAGCAGTCCGACTAAGTTGCGGGAGGAGGCAGATACGCAGTATTTT. Encoded protein: CASSPTKLREEADTQYF.

The chain couples TRBV7-9 to TRBJ1-3; 7 bases are a match to TRBD1. V shed 5 bases, J shed 0 bases, and the junction held 10 bases outside the gene matches. Germline lookup yields CDR1 SEHNR and CDR2 FQNEAQ (reference sequence). The CDR3 totals 17 residues. CDR3 nucleotides: TGTGCCAGCAGCCCCGGGACAGTTCTTTACTCTGGAAACACCATATATTTT. Translating it yields CASSPGTVLYSGNTIYF.

Here the CDR3 reads CASSSFGRTENTEAFF. CDR3 sequence (DNA): TGTGCCAGCAGCTCCTTTGGAAGGACAGAGAACACTGAAGCTTTCTTT. The chain carries TRBV11-3 and TRBJ1-1, with a possible D match to TRBD1 (6 bases). With 4 bases removed from V and 1 base from J, the gap between germline ends came to 16 bases. The CDR3 extends over 16 amino acids. In germline, CDR1 is SGHNT, CDR2 YENEEA.

J is TRBJ2-2 and V is TRBV5-4; no clear D. The CDR3 is 12 amino acids. CDR1 and CDR2 from the germline V gene are SGHNT and YYREEE (reference sequence). Trimming removed 1 base from V and 8 bases from J, with 6 bases in between. CDR3 protein: CASSLPRGELFF. For the CDR3, the DNA is TGTGCCAGCAGCTTGCCGAGAGGGGAGCTGTTTTTT.

The chain couples TRBV11-2 to TRBJ1-3; D ambiguous. V was clipped by 1 base and J by 4 bases, with 11 bases between them. The CDR3 loop spans 15 amino acids. Looked up from germline, CDR1 is SGHAT and CDR2 is FQNNGV. The CDR3 nucleotides read TGTGCCAGCAGCTTAGGAGTGACTTCCGGAAACACCATATATTTT. Amino acid sequence: CASSLGVTSGNTIYF.

The rearrangement uses TRBV4-3 and TRBJ2-1, with a tentative D call TRBD2 (5 bases). Germline V gene lookup returns CDR1 LGHNA and CDR2 YSLEER. V was clipped by 1 base and J by 0 bases, with 10 bases between them. This CDR3 spans 16 amino acids. The CDR3 DNA is TGCGCCAGCAGCCAAGTGTGGAGGAGCTCCTACAATGAGCAGTTCTTC. Its protein product is CASSQVWRSSYNEQFF.

This rearrangement joins TRBV7-3 to TRBJ2-7; possibly TRBD2 for D (6 bases). V was trimmed by 4 bases and J by 3 bases, leaving 10 bases between them. Germline values: CDR1 SGHTA, CDR2 FQGTGA. The length of the CDR3 is 13 residues. Written as DNA, the CDR3 is TGTGCCAGCAGCTACACAGCGGGCTACGAGCAGTACTTC. Amino acids: CASSYTAGYEQYF.

This clone was detected only once. This sequence joins TRBV7-8 and TRBJ2-3, with 8 bases aligning to TRBD2. Germline lookup yields CDR1 SGHVS and CDR2 FQNEAQ. CDR3 length: 16 amino acids. The V segment lost 3 bases and the J segment 0 bases; nucleotides outside the gene matches: 5. The CDR3 here is CASSFMSSGSTDTQYF. DNA of the CDR3: TGTGCCAGCAGCTTTATGTCTAGCGGGAGCACAGATACGCAGTATTTT. Variable domain in full (rest from reference TRBV7-8 and TRBJ2-3): GAGVSQSPRYKVAKRGQDVALRCDPISGHVSLFWYQQALGQGPEFLTYFQNEAQLDKSGLPSDRFFAERPEGSVSTLKIQRTQQEDSAVYLCASSFMSSGSTDTQYFGPGTRLTVL.

The V gene is TRBV18, the J gene TRBJ1-2, with D tentatively TRBD1 (5 bases). The V end was cut by 2 bases, the J end by 0 bases, with 10 bases between. Germline-derived CDR1 and CDR2 are KGHSH and LQKENI. The CDR3 runs to 15 residues. The CDR3 region is CASSPSGAPNYGYTF. DNA for the CDR3: TGTGCCAGCTCACCAAGCGGGGCCCCTAACTATGGCTACACCTTC. Combining the CDR3 with reference TRBV18 and TRBJ1-2 gives the whole variable domain NAGVMQNPRHLVRRRGQEARLRCSPMKGHSHVYWYRQLPEEGLKFMVYLQKENIIDESGMPKERFSAEFPKEGPSILRIQQVVRGDSAAYFCASSPSGAPNYGYTFGSGTRLTVV.

The rearrangement links TRBV9 to TRBJ2-1; 7 nucleotides match TRBD1. Trimming removed 4 bases from V and 0 bases from J; junction bases left unmatched: 7. This CDR3 contains 16 residues. Germline lookup yields CDR1 SGDLS and CDR2 YYNGEE. In DNA form, the CDR3 reads TGTGCCAGCAGCTCCTCGACAGGGCCCTCCTACAATGAGCAGTTCTTC. Its protein product is CASSSSTGPSYNEQFF. The variable domain in full, with the rest retrieved from reference TRBV9 and TRBJ2-1, is DSGVTQTPKHLITATGQRVTLRCSPRSGDLSVYWYQQSLDQGLQFLIQYYNGEERAKGNILERFSAQQFPDLHSELNLSSLELGDSALYFCASSSSTGPSYNEQFFGPGTRLTVL.

V gene TRBV28 combines with J gene TRBJ1-6, with TRBD1 matching over 11 bases. V was clipped by 6 bases and J by 8 bases; unmatched bases: 9. This CDR3 comprises 16 residues. From germline, CDR1 is MDHEN and CDR2 SYDVKM. CDR3 sequence (DNA): TGTGCCAGCAGCCTACGGACAGGGGGCCAGGATTCACCCCTCCACTTT. This gives the protein CASSLRTGGQDSPLHF.

The rearrangement joins TRBV23-1 to TRBJ2-7, with D possibly matching TRBD1 (5 bases). TRBV23-1 carries the ORF label, with uncertain function. There are 10 residues in the CDR3. The V and J ends lost 3 bases and 11 bases respectively, with 8 bases between them. The CDR3 nucleotides are TGCGCCAGCAGTCATCCCAGGGAGTACTTC. Its translation is CASSHPREYF.

The chain carries TRBV6-5 and TRBJ2-7; 7 bases line up with TRBD1. The CDR3 spans 15 residues. Germline CDR1 is MNHEY and CDR2 is SVGAGI. V was pared by 6 bases and J by 2 bases, with 10 bases of the junction left unmatched. CDR3 amino acids: CASRRTLGTAYEQYF. The CDR3 DNA reads TGTGCCAGCAGGCGTACTCTTGGGACAGCCTACGAGCAGTACTTC.

In its sample, this clone was seen once. The chain employs TRBV28 and TRBJ1-2; weak D call: TRBD1 (6 bases). The CDR3 has 15 amino acids. Trimming cost V 3 bases and J 4 bases, with 15 bases left between them. CDR1 is MDHEN and CDR2 is SYDVKM in the germline V gene. Here the CDR3 DNA reads TGTGCCAGCAGTTTCCCGACAGGTGGAACCTATGGCTACACCTTC. Translating it yields CASSFPTGGTYGYTF.

The table lists this clone with a count of one. V and J are TRBV30 and TRBJ1-2; maybe TRBD1 (6 bases). This CDR3 comprises 13 residues. V was cut by 4 bases and J by 6 bases, with 15 bases left in between. CDR1 is GTSNPN and CDR2 is SVGIG in the germline V gene (reference sequence). The CDR3 loop reads CAWIYRDGNGYTF. The CDR3 DNA sequence: TGTGCCTGGATCTACAGGGACGGTAATGGCTACACCTTC.

The rearrangement links TRBV6-2 or TRBV6-3 to TRBJ2-6; TRBD2 is a possible D gene (5 bases). The CDR3 extends over 19 amino acids. Trimming shortened V by 2 bases and J by 0 bases, and 17 bases separated the two germline ends. Germline V gene data show CDR1 as MNHEY and CDR2 as SVGEGT. CDR3 sequence reads: CASSYPTRRSHSGANVLTF. The CDR3 nucleotides are TGTGCCAGCAGTTACCCGACCCGGAGGTCCCACTCTGGGGCCAACGTCCTGACTTTC.

DNA of the CDR3: TGCAGCGTTGGCGGGAACACCGGGGAGCTGTTTTTT. Its protein product is CSVGGNTGELFF. The V gene is TRBV29-1, the J gene TRBJ2-2; no clear D gene. Trimming pared 4 bases from V and 1 base from J, leaving 4 bases between. Per the germline V gene, CDR1 is SQVTM and CDR2 is ANQGSEA. The CDR3 has 12 residues.

This rearrangement joins TRBV19 to TRBJ1-6, with a weak D call TRBD1 (5 bases). This CDR3 region has 14 residues. V gave up 4 bases and J gave up 8 bases, with 12 bases separating them. Germline CDR1 is LNHDA and CDR2 is SQIVND (reference sequence). The CDR3 is CASSRGEIDSPLHF. The CDR3 DNA follows: TGTGCCAGTAGTAGGGGGGAGATTGATTCACCCCTCCACTTT.

The V gene is TRBV27, the J gene TRBJ2-7, with 11 bases that match TRBD2. The CDR3 has 15 amino acids. Per the germline V gene, CDR1 is MNHEY and CDR2 is SMNVEV (reference sequence). V trimming: 2 bases; J trimming: 3 bases; junction bases outside the gene matches: 3. CDR3 coding DNA: TGTGCCAGCAGTTTAGGTAGCGGGGGGGGCTACGAGCAGTACTTC. Amino acids: CASSLGSGGGYEQYF.

Of note for this clone: Other DNA sequences in the sample encode the same CDR3. The genes are TRBV27 and TRBJ2-3, with D possibly matching TRBD2 (5 bases). The V and J ends lost 2 bases and 3 bases respectively, with 12 bases between them. Germline-derived CDR1 and CDR2 are MNHEY and SMNVEV (reference sequence). The CDR3 is 15 amino acids. DNA for the CDR3: TGTGCCAGCAGTTTAGGAGGCTCCAGGACAGATACGCAGTATTTT. Its translation is CASSLGGSRTDTQYF.

The V gene is TRBV13, the J gene TRBJ1-5, with D perhaps TRBD1 (5 bases). CDR1 is PRHDT and CDR2 is FYEKMQ in the germline V gene (reference sequence). CDR3 length: 14 residues. Trimming pared 3 bases from V and 3 bases from J, leaving 9 bases between. CDR3 sequence: CASSLGRVNQPQHF. The CDR3 DNA follows: TGTGCCAGCAGCTTGGGCAGGGTCAATCAGCCCCAGCATTTT.

The chain couples TRBV5-1 to TRBJ2-3, with a possible D match to TRBD1 (5 bases). The CDR3 contains 14 residues. From germline, CDR1 is SGHRS and CDR2 YFSETQ. The V gene lost 0 bases and the J gene lost 4 bases, with 9 bases spanning the gap. CDR3 in amino acids: CASSLGQTADTQYF. The CDR3 DNA reads as TGCGCCAGCAGCTTGGGACAGACCGCAGATACGCAGTATTTT.

The chain has TRBV9 and TRBJ1-3; D is undetermined. CDR1 is SGDLS, CDR2 YYNGEE, per germline. The V end lost 0 bases, the J end lost 4 bases, and 14 bases lay between the germline ends. This CDR3 is built from 16 residues. The CDR3 spells CASSVATGFAGNTIYF. CDR3 DNA sequence: TGTGCCAGCAGCGTAGCTACGGGGTTCGCCGGAAACACCATATATTTT.

V usage is TRBV4-2 and J usage is TRBJ2-1; 9 nucleotides agree with TRBD2. V was pared by 0 bases and J by 9 bases, with 3 bases of the junction left unmatched. The CDR3 has 14 amino acids. Germline assignment: CDR1 LGHNA and CDR2 YNFKEQ. CDR3 nucleotides: TGTGCCAGCAGCCAAGATCTACTAGCGGGTGAGCAGTTCTTC. It yields the protein CASSQDLLAGEQFF.